These T cell receptor beta chains were read from a single sample in a study of early T cells in non-severe SARS-CoV-2 infection. TCRdb ran MiXCR on the 5' RACE reads and lists one entry per CDR3 protein. The sample has about 38,000 distinct CDR3 sequences; about 4.5% are singletons. Sample: whole blood. These receptors were taken from an adult who was a healthcare worker with PCR-confirmed SARS-CoV-2 infection or an uninfected control (not recorded which). The CDR3 runs from the conserved cysteine through the conserved F or W. D genes are given only for firm matches. Part of the rows lack a size; the others show once, few, many or a class for expanded clones.

j_call,v_call,d_call,clone_size,cdr3_nt,cdr3_aa
TRBJ2-2,TRBV9,.,many,TGTGCCAGCAACCCAACTGACTGGAGGAACACCGGGGAGCTGTTTTTT,CASNPTDWRNTGELFF
TRBJ2-3,TRBV6-6,.,many,TGTGCCAGCAGAGGGCGCTCTCGCTCTAGCACAGATACGCAGTATTTT,CASRGRSRSSTDTQYF
TRBJ2-3,TRBV27,.,many,TGTGCCAGCAGGGACCTGGGGGCAGATACGCAGTATTTT,CASRDLGADTQYF
TRBJ1-1,TRBV4-2,.,few,TGTGCCAGCAGCCAAGAGAATGTGGGCAGTGAAGCTTTCTTT,CASSQENVGSEAFF
TRBJ2-2,TRBV20-1,.,many,TGCAGTGCTAGAGGGAGTCGGGGAGGCACCGGGGAGCTGTTTTTT,CSARGSRGGTGELFF
TRBJ1-6,TRBV7-6,TRBD1,many,TGTGCCAGCAGCTCAAAAAACAGGGGGGACAACTCACCCCTCCACTTT,CASSSKNRGDNSPLHF
TRBJ2-7,TRBV6-6,.,many,TGTGCCAGCAAAAGCAGGTTTATCCACGAGCAGTACTTC,CASKSRFIHEQYF
TRBJ2-4,TRBV30,.,few,TGTGCCTCCAAGGACCGCTACTCCTACGCCAAAAACATTCAGTACTTC,CASKDRYSYAKNIQYF
TRBJ2-1,TRBV6-4,TRBD2,medium-sized,TGTGCCAGCAGTGACAGAAGCGGGGGGGCAGGTGAGCAGTTCTTC,CASSDRSGGAGEQFF
TRBJ2-3,TRBV6-1,.,many,TGTGCCAGCAGTGAGGACCCCGTAGCAGATACGCAGTATTTT,CASSEDPVADTQYF
TRBJ2-1,TRBV7-2,.,many,TGTGCCAGCAGCTTCTACAGGGCCCATGAGCAGTTCTTC,CASSFYRAHEQFF
TRBJ1-6,TRBV5-1,TRBD1,many,TGCGCCAGCACCGCAACAGGGGGCTATTCACCCCTCCACTTT,CASTATGGYSPLHF
TRBJ2-3,TRBV20-1,.,many,TGCAGTGCTAGAGTTGGGCCCGATACGCAGTATTTT,CSARVGPDTQYF
TRBJ1-2,TRBV4-2,.,.,TGTGCCAGCAGCCTAGGGGGAGGGACGGCTGGCTACACCTTC,CASSLGGGTAGYTF
TRBJ1-4,TRBV5-1,TRBD1,many,TGCGCCAGCAGCCCAGGGGACAGGCCTCCTAATGAAAAACTGTTTTTT,CASSPGDRPPNEKLFF
TRBJ1-1,TRBV9,TRBD1,.,TGTGCCAGCAGCTACGACCAGGGGGACACTGAAGCTTTCTTT,CASSYDQGDTEAFF
TRBJ1-5,TRBV20-1,.,many,TGCAGTGCTAGACCGGGAGGAAATCAGCCCCAGCATTTT,CSARPGGNQPQHF
TRBJ2-7,TRBV18,.,many,TGTGCCAGCTCACCACCGGCAGGGCTAGGGCAGTACTTC,CASSPPAGLGQYF
TRBJ1-2,TRBV10-1,.,many,TGCGCCAGCAGTGAGGCAGGGACCTATGGCTACACCTTC,CASSEAGTYGYTF
TRBJ2-4,TRBV6-6,TRBD1,many,TGTGCCAGCAGTTGGACAGGGGGTGAGGCAAACATTCAGTACTTC,CASSWTGGEANIQYF
TRBJ1-4,TRBV10-3,.,.,TGTGCCACTTCCCTACAGCAAGGGGGAGCAACTAATGAAAAACTGTTTTTT,CATSLQQGGATNEKLFF
TRBJ1-4,TRBV29-1,.,few,TGCAGCGTTGGACCCGCAACTAATGAAAAACTGTTTTTT,CSVGPATNEKLFF
TRBJ2-1,TRBV5-1,TRBD1,many,TGCGCCAGCAGCATGGACAGGGACTACAATGAGCAGTTCTTC,CASSMDRDYNEQFF